The rows below give T cell receptor beta chains drawn from one sample of a study of blood T cell repertoires in COVID-19. Measured with immunoSEQ multiplex PCR; TCRdb has only the in-frame clones, and not every one. The data contain 75,000 to 100,000 clones, 80% to 90% of them seen just once; the ten biggest clones take up less than 20%. The source material was peripheral blood. The receptors were sampled from a human donor in a cohort sampled during active COVID-19. The CDR3 runs from the conserved cysteine through the conserved F or W. D genes are given only for firm matches. Not all rows give a size; the values are once, few, many and, for expanded clones, a class.

>.|TRBJ2-1|TRBD1|TRBV18
TGTGCCAGCTCACCACGACAGGGGGCGAGTTATGAGCAGTTCTTC
CASSPRQGASYEQFF
>.|TRBJ2-7|.|TRBV28
TGTGCCAGCAGTAATACAGGGTACGAGCAGTACTTC
CASSNTGYEQYF
>.|TRBJ1-5|.|TRBV20-1
TGCAGTGCCAGTACAGGGAGCAATCAGCCCCAGCATTTT
CSASTGSNQPQHF
>.|TRBJ1-5|.|TRBV21-1
TGTGCCAGCAGCAAACGAGTATATAGCAATCAGCCCCAGCATTTT
CASSKRVYSNQPQHF
>few|TRBJ1-2|.|TRBV4-3
TGCGCCAGCAGCCAAGGGGAGGGACGCTATGGCTACACCTTC
CASSQGEGRYGYTF
>.|TRBJ1-2|.|TRBV5-6
TGTGCCAGCAGCTTGGGGGGGAGGTATGGCTACACCTTC
CASSLGGRYGYTF
>.|TRBJ2-7|.|TRBV27
TGTGCCAGCAGTCAGGGGTACGAGCAGTACTTC
CASSQGYEQYF
>.|TRBJ2-6|TRBD1|TRBV4-3
TGCGCCAGCAGCCAACCGGGACAGGAAAGCTCTGGGGCCAACGTCCTGACTTTC
CASSQPGQESSGANVLTF
>once|TRBJ1-4|.|TRBV7-9
TGTGCCAGCAGCTTAATCGCAGGCCCAACTAATGAAAAACTGTTTTTT
CASSLIAGPTNEKLFF
>.|TRBJ2-3|.|TRBV11-1
TGTGCCAGCACTAGGAGCACAGATACGCAGTATTTT
CASTRSTDTQYF
>.|TRBJ1-3|.|TRBV7-8
TGTGCCAGCAGCTTAGCGCTTGGTCGGCGGGACACCATATATTTT
CASSLALGRRDTIYF
>.|TRBJ2-6|.|TRBV25-1
TGTGCCAGCAGTGCGGGGTGGCACTCTGGGGCCAACGTCCTGACTTTC
CASSAGWHSGANVLTF
>.|TRBJ2-2|TRBD2|TRBV12-3/TRBV12-4
TGTGCCAGCAGTTTGGGACTACCAAAGCTGTTTTTT
CASSLGLPKLFF
>.|TRBJ1-1|.|TRBV4-2
TGTGCCAGCAGCCAACCTCAGGGCAGGGGAGACACTGAAGCTTTCTTT
CASSQPQGRGDTEAFF
>.|TRBJ1-4|.|TRBV5-8
TGTGCCAGCAGGCAACTTCACCGGGACACCCAAAATGAAAAACTGTTTTTT
CASRQLHRDTQNEKLFF
>once|TRBJ1-2|.|TRBV7-9
TGTGCCAGCAGCTTAGGGGGGGATACGAACTATGGCTACACCTTC
CASSLGGDTNYGYTF
>.|TRBJ2-7|.|TRBV4-1
TGCGCCAGCAGCCAAGTGTTATCGGCCCAACAGGGACCCTACGAGCAGTACTTC
CASSQVLSAQQGPYEQYF
>.|TRBJ2-7|.|TRBV27
TGTGCCAGCAGTTTAATTTACGGCTCCTACGAGCAGTACTTC
CASSLIYGSYEQYF
>few|TRBJ1-2|.|TRBV28
TGTGCCAGCACCCCATCTATCTTACAGGGATTGAGTGGCTACACCTTC
CASTPSILQGLSGYTF
>once|TRBJ2-7|TRBD2|TRBV28
TGTGCCAGCAGTTTTAGGCGGAGGACTAGCGGGTTCCACGAGCAGTACTTC
CASSFRRRTSGFHEQYF
>.|TRBJ1-1|TRBD1|TRBV6-1
TGTGCCAGCAGTGAAATCGGCAGGGGGGCTGAAGCTTTCTTT
CASSEIGRGAEAFF
>.|TRBJ2-2|.|TRBV6-5
TGTGCCAGCACTCCCACGAGGGCCCACACCGGGGAGCTGTTTTTT
CASTPTRAHTGELFF
>few|TRBJ1-2|.|TRBV27
TGTGCCAGCAGTTACTCCGGGACAAGGGGCTACACCTTC
CASSYSGTRGYTF
>.|TRBJ2-3|TRBD1|TRBV6-5
TGTGCCGGGGGACAGGGGTTTGGAGATACGCAGTATTTT
CAGGQGFGDTQYF
>.|TRBJ1-1|.|TRBV12-5
TGTGCTAGTGGTTTGGGGACTTTTCGGGGGACTGAAGCTTTCTTT
CASGLGTFRGTEAFF
>.|TRBJ1-6|.|TRBV7-6
TGTGCCAGCAGGAGAGACAGGAGCTCCTATAATTCACCCCTCCACTTT
CASRRDRSSYNSPLHF
>.|TRBJ2-1|TRBD1|TRBV10-1
TGCGCCAGCAGTGACCGGTCCCGGGACAGTTACAATGAGCAGTTCTTC
CASSDRSRDSYNEQFF
>.|TRBJ1-3|.|TRBV3-1/TRBV3-2
TGTGCCAGCAGCCAAGCGCAGGGTAGAAACACCATATATTTT
CASSQAQGRNTIYF
>.|TRBJ2-1|.|TRBV9
TGTGCCAGCAGCGTAGGGACTATTGCTAATGAGCAGTTCTTC
CASSVGTIANEQFF
>.|TRBJ1-2|TRBD1|TRBV5-1
TGCGCCAGCAGCTTGGAAGGGGACAGGGGTGGCGGCTACACCTTC
CASSLEGDRGGGYTF
>.|TRBJ1-5|.|TRBV6-5
TGTGCCAGCAGGAGGGGAGGTAGTTACGATCAGCCCCAGCATTTT
CASRRGGSYDQPQHF
>.|TRBJ2-5|TRBD2|TRBV5-6
TGTGCCAGCAGCCCCTTAGCGGGAGGTTCAGGAGAGACCCAGTACTTC
CASSPLAGGSGETQYF
>.|TRBJ1-3|.|TRBV28
TGTGCCAGCCAGGACAGCCACGGAAACACCATATATTTT
CASQDSHGNTIYF
>.|TRBJ2-3|TRBD2|TRBV5-6
TGTGCCAGCAGCTTGGCCGGAGGACTAGCGGGAGAGGTGAAATATTTT
CASSLAGGLAGEVKYF
>.|TRBJ2-7|TRBD1|TRBV28
TGTGCAATTCGAGGGGGCAACTACGAGCAGTACTTC
CAIRGGNYEQYF
>few|TRBJ2-1|TRBD2|TRBV20-1
TGCAGTGCAGCGGGGGGTGAGCAGTTCTTC
CSAAGGEQFF
>.|TRBJ1-3|TRBD1|TRBV3-1/TRBV3-2
TGTGCCAGCAGCCAAGTGGACAGGGGGAGAAACACCATATATTTT
CASSQVDRGRNTIYF
>.|TRBJ2-3|.|TRBV2
TGTGCCAGCAGTGAAGAACACACAGATACGCAGTATTTT
CASSEEHTDTQYF
>.|TRBJ2-7|.|TRBV20-1
TGCAGTGCTAGTAGTAGCGACTTCTCCTACGAGCAGTACTTC
CSASSSDFSYEQYF
>.|TRBJ2-3|.|TRBV3-1/TRBV3-2
TGTGCCAGCAGCCAAGATTATGCTAGCGATGGAACAGATACGCAGTATTTT
CASSQDYASDGTDTQYF
>.|TRBJ1-3|.|TRBV7-2
TGTGCCAGCAGCTTAGTCGGGAGCGGCGCTGGAAACACCATATATTTT
CASSLVGSGAGNTIYF
>.|TRBJ2-1|.|TRBV6-5
TGTGCCAGCAGTTACGGAGGGAATGAGCAGTTCTTC
CASSYGGNEQFF
>.|TRBJ2-2|TRBD2|TRBV2
TGTGCCAGCAGTGAAACTAGCGGGGGGGTAAACACCGGGGAGCTGTTTTTT
CASSETSGGVNTGELFF
>.|TRBJ2-1|TRBD2|TRBV6-4
TGTGCCAGCAGTGACTCCGGACTAGCGGGGGCGAACAATGAGCAGTTCTTC
CASSDSGLAGANNEQFF
>once|TRBJ2-3|.|TRBV7-3
TGTGCCAGCAGCTTCCTAGGGGACACAGATACGCAGTATTTT
CASSFLGDTDTQYF
>.|TRBJ2-1|TRBD2|TRBV10-3
TGTGCCATCAGTCGCGGGCTAGCGGGAGCCATCTCCTACAATGAGCAGTTCTTC
CAISRGLAGAISYNEQFF
>.|TRBJ2-7|TRBD2|TRBV5-6
TGTGCCAGCAGGGCCGTGGGGCGGGAGACCCAAAACGAGCAGTACTTC
CASRAVGRETQNEQYF
>.|TRBJ2-7|TRBD1|TRBV18
TGTGCCAGCTCATCGGCCGGGACAGGGGCCGAGCAGTACTTC
CASSSAGTGAEQYF
>once|TRBJ1-1|.|TRBV3-1/TRBV3-2
TGTGCCAGCAGCCAAGATCAAGACAGCGAAGCTTTCTTT
CASSQDQDSEAFF
>.|TRBJ1-2|.|TRBV18
TGTGCCAGCTCACCAGTGGGCAGGGATTGGGCCTATGGCTACACCTTC
CASSPVGRDWAYGYTF
>.|TRBJ1-2|.|TRBV5-1
TGCGCCAGCACGCTGGACAGCCCAGGGTATGGCTACACCTTC
CASTLDSPGYGYTF
>.|TRBJ2-5|.|TRBV4-3
TGCGCCAGCAGCCAAGATAGGGCAAGCGGACAAGAGACCCAGTACTTC
CASSQDRASGQETQYF
>.|TRBJ1-3|.|TRBV5-1
TGCGCCAGCAGCTCAAAGGGGGGGGCTTCAGTAGGAAACACCATATATTTT
CASSSKGGASVGNTIYF
>.|TRBJ1-6|.|TRBV11-2
TGTGCCAGCAGCTTGACAGAATATAATTCACCCCTCCACTTT
CASSLTEYNSPLHF
>.|TRBJ2-5|.|TRBV21-1
TGTGCCAGCAGCAAAGCGATCCGACAGGGGATCCAAGAGACCCAGTACTTC
CASSKAIRQGIQETQYF
>.|TRBJ2-5|.|TRBV20-1
TGCAGTGCTAGTAAATTGCCGGGACTGGAGACCCAGTACTTC
CSASKLPGLETQYF
>.|TRBJ2-5|TRBD2|TRBV5-4
TGTGCCAGCAGCCTTAGCGGGAGCCAAGAGACCCAGTACTTC
CASSLSGSQETQYF